This is a list of T cell receptor beta chains from one sample in a study of regulatory T cells in long-lasting Graves disease. TCRdb ran MiXCR on the multiplex PCR reads and lists one entry per CDR3 protein. The profile shows 500,000 to 800,000 distinct CDR3 sequences, 25% to 30% of them singletons. The sequencing used peripheral blood mononuclear cells (PBMCs), collected when the disease was refractory, from a patient treated with antithyroid drugs. The receptors originated from a female donor with Graves disease. Both conserved end residues are part of each CDR3. D genes are given only for firm matches. Expanded clones are given a class, and other clones once, few, many or no size at all.

NA,TRBV5-6,TRBJ2-1,TRBD1,CASSKKGAAPYNEQFF,TGTGCCAGCAGCAAAAAGGGGGCAGCCCCCTACAATGAGCAGTTCTTC
NA,TRBV28,TRBJ1-2,NA,CASSLLDNYGYTF,TGTGCCAGCAGTTTATTAGACAACTATGGCTACACCTTC
NA,TRBV11-1,TRBJ1-2,TRBD1,CASSPGTGLAGYTF,TGTGCCAGCAGCCCCGGGACAGGCCTCGCTGGCTACACCTTC
NA,TRBV19,TRBJ1-1,NA,CASSSVRVATEAFF,TGTGCCAGTAGTTCAGTCAGAGTTGCCACTGAAGCTTTCTTT
NA,TRBV20-1,TRBJ2-7,TRBD2,CSADPGLAGDNEQYF,TGCAGTGCTGATCCGGGACTAGCGGGAGACAACGAGCAGTACTTC
few,TRBV6-2/TRBV6-3,TRBJ1-5,NA,CASTTRGKAQHF,TGTGCCAGCACCACAAGGGGGAAGGCCCAGCATTTT
few,TRBV19,TRBJ2-7,NA,CASSAQKGGRVYEQYF,TGTGCCAGTAGTGCTCAAAAGGGGGGAAGAGTCTACGAGCAGTACTTC
NA,TRBV12-3/TRBV12-4,TRBJ1-5,NA,CASSSLYNNQPQHF,TGTGCCAGCAGTTCCTTATATAACAATCAGCCCCAGCATTTT
NA,TRBV10-3,TRBJ1-4,TRBD1,CAIRGQGNEKLFF,TGTGCCATCAGGGGACAGGGAAATGAAAAACTGTTTTTT
few,TRBV19,TRBJ2-7,NA,CASSIEGEQYF,TGTGCCAGTAGTATAGAGGGCGAGCAGTACTTC
NA,TRBV6-2/TRBV6-3,TRBJ1-5,NA,CASSRGVRSNQPQHF,TGTGCCAGCTCACGAGGGGTCAGGAGCAATCAGCCCCAGCATTTT
NA,TRBV5-4,TRBJ1-1,TRBD1,CASSFWTGGNTEAFF,TGTGCCAGCAGCTTTTGGACAGGGGGGAACACTGAAGCTTTCTTT
NA,TRBV12-5,TRBJ1-6,NA,CASGPNRRALHF,TGTGCTAGTGGCCCTAATCGTCGGGCCCTCCACTTT
NA,TRBV27,TRBJ1-3,NA,CASSPGVRGNTIYF,TGTGCCAGCAGCCCAGGGGTGCGTGGAAACACCATATATTTT
NA,TRBV20-1,TRBJ2-7,TRBD1,CSARDRGIYEQYF,TGCAGTGCTAGGGACAGGGGGATCTACGAGCAGTACTTC
NA,TRBV2,TRBJ2-3,NA,CASTSRAGSRDTQYF,TGTGCCAGCACCTCCCGGGCCGGGAGCCGTGATACGCAGTATTTT
many,TRBV20-1,TRBJ1-1,NA,CSARGGGGIEAFF,TGCAGTGCTAGAGGCGGGGGCGGCATTGAAGCTTTCTTT
NA,TRBV19,TRBJ2-7,TRBD2,CASSSQGGLAGFSEQYF,TGTGCCAGTAGTTCCCAAGGAGGACTAGCGGGATTTTCCGAGCAGTACTTC
few,TRBV27,TRBJ1-1,NA,CASSLVLPGPNTEAFF,TGTGCCAGCAGTTTAGTCCTCCCAGGACCCAACACTGAAGCTTTCTTT
NA,TRBV2,TRBJ1-2,NA,CASSEAGYHGYTF,TGTGCCAGCAGTGAAGCGGGTTACCATGGCTACACCTTC
few,TRBV15,TRBJ1-1,NA,CATSRDRELTEAFF,TGTGCCACCAGCAGAGACAGGGAACTCACTGAAGCTTTCTTT
few,TRBV20-1,TRBJ2-7,TRBD2,CSARDDTSGTYYEQYF,TGCAGTGCTAGAGATGACACTAGCGGGACGTACTACGAGCAGTACTTC
few,TRBV27,TRBJ1-4,TRBD1,CASSLRDRGKEGEKLFF,TGTGCCAGCAGTTTACGGGACAGGGGGAAGGAAGGTGAAAAACTGTTTTTT
many,TRBV12-3/TRBV12-4,TRBJ1-2,NA,CASSFLAGPNYGYTF,TGTGCCAGCAGTTTTCTAGCAGGGCCTAACTATGGCTACACCTTC
NA,TRBV7-9,TRBJ1-1,NA,CASSFRPPELDTEAFF,TGTGCCAGCAGCTTTAGGCCTCCCGAATTGGACACTGAAGCTTTCTTT
few,TRBV30,TRBJ2-5,NA,CACPAGGGGETQYF,TGTGCCTGCCCGGCTGGGGGCGGAGGAGAGACCCAGTACTTC
few,TRBV6-1,TRBJ1-5,NA,CASSEAVYSNQPQHF,TGTGCCAGCAGTGAGGCGGTCTATAGCAATCAGCCCCAGCATTTT
NA,TRBV3-1,TRBJ1-5,TRBD1,CASSQALQGAMGQPQHF,TGTGCCAGCAGCCAAGCACTACAGGGGGCGATGGGTCAGCCCCAGCATTTT
NA,TRBV30,TRBJ1-2,NA,CAWSVLRSGYTF,TGTGCCTGGAGTGTATTGAGGAGCGGCTACACCTTC
few,TRBV5-1,TRBJ1-1,TRBD1,CASSPGGGGNTEAFF,TGCGCCAGCAGCCCAGGGGGCGGTGGTAACACTGAAGCTTTCTTT
few,TRBV11-2,TRBJ1-2,NA,CASSLDAQGLAYGYTF,TGTGCCAGCAGCTTAGATGCGCAGGGGCTGGCCTATGGCTACACCTTC
few,TRBV4-1,TRBJ1-5,NA,CASSIQGAEPQHF,TGCGCCAGCAGCATCCAGGGTGCGGAGCCCCAGCATTTT
NA,TRBV12-3/TRBV12-4,TRBJ2-2,NA,CASSFGSGNTGELFF,TGTGCCAGCAGTTTCGGTAGCGGTAACACCGGGGAGCTGTTTTTT
NA,TRBV11-2,TRBJ2-2,NA,CASSPRGTNTGELFF,TGTGCCAGCAGCCCCCGCGGGACGAACACCGGGGAGCTGTTTTTT
few,TRBV6-1,TRBJ1-4,NA,CASSAIVDEKLFF,TGTGCCAGCAGTGCCATAGTCGATGAAAAACTGTTTTTT
NA,TRBV12-3/TRBV12-4,TRBJ1-4,NA,CASSTTEYGGDEKLFF,TGTGCCAGCAGTACGACCGAGTATGGAGGGGATGAAAAACTGTTTTTT
many,TRBV6-1,TRBJ1-5,NA,CASSPRGDQPQHF,TGTGCCAGCAGTCCTAGGGGAGATCAGCCCCAGCATTTT
NA,TRBV5-5,TRBJ2-2,TRBD2,CASSLMGLAGVRTGELFF,TGTGCCAGCAGCTTGATGGGACTAGCGGGAGTACGTACCGGGGAGCTGTTTTTT
few,TRBV2,TRBJ2-7,TRBD1,CASSKRTGDTYEQYF,TGTGCCAGCAGTAAGAGGACAGGGGATACCTACGAGCAGTACTTC
few,TRBV13,TRBJ1-4,NA,CASSLGVGKLFF,TGTGCCAGCAGCTTAGGTGTGGGGAAACTGTTTTTT
NA,TRBV9,TRBJ1-1,NA,CASSPGSDWGAFF,TGTGCCAGCAGCCCAGGTTCCGACTGGGGAGCTTTCTTT
many,TRBV12-3/TRBV12-4,TRBJ1-5,TRBD1,CASRTGEGDQPQHF,TGTGCCAGCAGGACAGGGGAGGGAGATCAGCCCCAGCATTTT
many,TRBV2,TRBJ2-5,NA,CASRQAGESGTQYF,TGTGCCAGCAGGCAAGCAGGGGAATCGGGGACCCAGTACTTC
many,TRBV12-5,TRBJ1-2,NA,CASGLDGYRGANYGYTF,TGTGCTAGTGGTTTGGACGGGTACAGAGGGGCTAACTATGGCTACACCTTC
few,TRBV28,TRBJ2-5,NA,CASSLRGIGQETQYF,TGTGCCAGCAGTTTAAGGGGAATTGGGCAAGAGACCCAGTACTTC
NA,TRBV20-1,TRBJ2-1,TRBD2,CSARAWTSAYNEQFF,TGCAGTGCTAGAGCTTGGACTAGCGCGTACAATGAGCAGTTCTTC
many,TRBV2,TRBJ2-7,NA,CASIPQGGGGEQYF,TGTGCCAGCATCCCTCAAGGCGGAGGGGGCGAGCAGTACTTC
NA,TRBV30,TRBJ1-6,NA,CAWSEGRGASPLHF,TGTGCCTGGAGCGAAGGACGGGGCGCTTCACCCCTCCACTTT
NA,TRBV6-1,TRBJ1-3,TRBD1,CASLPAGGSRGNTIYF,TGTGCCAGCCTCCCGGCAGGGGGTTCGCGGGGAAACACCATATATTTT